This T cell receptor beta chain was documented in a study of blood T cell repertoires in COVID-19. Germline V gives CDR1 PRHDT, CDR2 FYEKMQ (reference sequence). The germline V and J ends were trimmed by 4 bases and 0 bases, with 10 bases remaining between them. This CDR3 contains 15 residues. TCRdb keeps only in-frame clones here, not all; method: immunoSEQ multiplex PCR. The data contain a few hundred thousand clones, around 84% of them singletons. Material: PBMCs or T cells enriched from blood (not recorded which). V is TRBV13 and J is TRBJ1-3; D gene uncertain. The sequence came from a man younger than 40 with acute COVID-19. CDR3 nucleotides: TGTGCCAGCAGCTCACTGGTTAGCTCTGGAAACACCATATATTTT. Translation gives CASSSLVSSGNTIYF. The whole variable domain, remainder taken from reference TRBV13 and TRBJ1-3, is AAGVIQSPRHLIKEKRETATLKCYPIPRHDTVYWYQQGPGQDPQFLISFYEKMQSDKGSIPDRFSAQQFSDYHSELNMSSLELGDSALYFCASSSLVSSGNTIYFGEGSWLTVV.